These 20 T cell receptor beta chains were all obtained from the same sample, sequenced in a study of early T cells in non-severe SARS-CoV-2 infection. TCRdb used MiXCR to reprocess the 5' RACE reads, holding one entry per CDR3 protein. The repertoire consists of more than 15,000 distinct CDR3 sequences, with over 5.5% occurring once and the leading ten covering roughly 6.8%. The sequences come from whole blood, collected at baseline. These receptors originate from an adult who was a healthcare worker with PCR-confirmed SARS-CoV-2 infection or an uninfected control (not recorded which).

There are many counts of this clonotype. V usage is TRBV15 and J usage is TRBJ1-1; perhaps TRBD1 as D (5 bases). Looked up from germline, CDR1 is LNHNV and CDR2 is YYDKDF (reference sequence). The CDR3 contains 16 residues. The V end was cut by 5 bases, the J end by 2 bases, with 18 bases between. This CDR3 reads CATSVGRKIENTEAFF. The CDR3 region has the DNA TGTGCCACCAGCGTGGGGCGAAAAATAGAAAACACTGAAGCTTTCTTT.

The table lists this clonotype with many counts. This chain uses TRBV20-1 with TRBJ1-1; 9 bases are a match to TRBD1. Germline values: CDR1 DFQATT, CDR2 SNEGSKA (reference sequence). There are 15 residues in the CDR3. Losses at the gene ends were 1 base for V and 4 bases for J; bases not matched to a gene: 7. The CDR3 loop reads CSARGFTGGGTEAFF. CDR3 nucleotides: TGCAGTGCTAGAGGGTTTACAGGGGGCGGCACTGAAGCTTTCTTT.

This clonotype was seen repeatedly, ten times or more. V gene TRBV20-1 combines with J gene TRBJ1-6, with D tentatively TRBD1 (5 bases). Germline CDR1 is DFQATT and CDR2 is SNEGSKA (reference sequence). There are 16 residues in the CDR3. V was shortened by 4 bases and J by 9 bases, with 22 bases between the two germline ends. The CDR3 reads CSATYGAGTWGSPLHF. The CDR3 nucleotides are TGCAGTGCTACTTACGGGGCAGGGACGTGGGGTTCACCCCTCCACTTT.

The chain joins TRBV6-2 or TRBV6-3 to TRBJ2-5; D not resolved. Germline loops: CDR1 MNHEY, CDR2 SVGEGT. The V end lost 10 bases, the J end lost 3 bases, and 12 bases lay between the germline ends. The CDR3 is made up of 12 amino acids. For the CDR3, the DNA is TGTGCCATCAATGGTGGCGAAGAGACCCAGTACTTC. Residues: CAINGGEETQYF.

This clonotype is judged medium-sized (0.01 to 0.1%). V usage is TRBV7-2 and J usage is TRBJ2-3, with 8 bases fitting TRBD2. CDR3 length: 15 residues. V lost 7 bases and J lost 2; bases outside the gene matches: 8. Germline lookup yields CDR1 SGHTA and CDR2 FQGNSA. In DNA, the CDR3 is TGTGCCAGCACTCGCGGGGGGACTTTCACAGATACGCAGTATTTT. Residues: CASTRGGTFTDTQYF.

Remarks on this clonotype: One base away lies a much larger clone, so this may be a sequencing read error. This chain's CDR3 is CSARDPPEEIF. As DNA, the CDR3 is TGCAGTGCTAGAGATCCACCGGAGGAGATCTTC. The V call is TRBV20-1, the J call TRBJ2-1, with D maybe TRBD2 (5 bases). Germline loops: CDR1 DFQATT, CDR2 SNEGSKA (reference sequence). The CDR3 contains 11 residues.

This clonotype has at least ten counts. The chain links TRBV20-1 to TRBJ1-2; 7 nucleotides match TRBD1. This CDR3 comprises 13 residues. The germline CDR1 and CDR2 sequences are DFQATT and SNEGSKA (reference sequence). J lost 2 bases, V lost 5 bases, and 5 bases had no gene match. CDR3 protein: CSAQPGQNYGYTF. Written as DNA, the CDR3 is TGCAGTGCTCAACCGGGACAGAACTATGGCTACACCTTC.

This clonotype was recorded many times. J is TRBJ2-7 and V is TRBV5-4; the match to TRBD1 covers 9 bases. In germline, CDR1 is SGHNT, CDR2 YYREEE (reference sequence). The CDR3 length is 14 residues. Trimming cost V 4 bases and J 5 bases; bases outside gene matches: 7. The CDR3 nucleotides are TGTGCCAGCAGCCCCGGGACAGGGCGCCACGAGCAGTACTTC. Translating it yields CASSPGTGRHEQYF.

This clonotype appeared many times. V usage is TRBV7-2 and J usage is TRBJ1-4; no definite D call. This CDR3 region has 15 residues. Germline CDR1 and CDR2: SGHTA and FQGNSA. The V and J ends lost 6 bases and 0 bases respectively, with 11 bases between them. The CDR3 DNA reads as TGTGCCAGCAGTCCAAGACAAACAACTAATGAAAAACTGTTTTTT. It is translated as CASSPRQTTNEKLFF.

This clonotype was found many times. CDR3 sequence (DNA): TGCGCCAGCAGCCCGGGCAACTCTGGAAACACCATATATTTT. This codes for CASSPGNSGNTIYF. J is TRBJ1-3 and V is TRBV5-1; the D is unclear. There are 14 residues in the CDR3. The V gene's germline CDR1 is SGHRS and CDR2 YFSETQ. Deletions cut 4 bases from V and 0 bases from J, with 8 bases between.

This clonotype is medium-sized (0.01 to 0.1%) in the sample. The genes are TRBV7-8 and TRBJ2-1, with D possibly being TRBD1 (5 bases). CDR3 length: 15 amino acids. Trimming took 8 bases from V and 5 from J, leaving 19 bases between them. CDR1 and CDR2 (germline): SGHVS, FQNEAQ. Here the CDR3 DNA reads TGTGCCAGCGGACACCGACTTGGGGCCCACAATGAGCAGTTCTTC. Translation: CASGHRLGAHNEQFF.

V is TRBV5-1 and J is TRBJ1-1, with 8 bases aligning to TRBD1. V trimming: 0 bases; J trimming: 11 bases; junction bases outside the gene matches: 12. CDR1 and CDR2 from the germline V gene are SGHRS and YFSETQ. The CDR3 length is 15 residues. In nucleotides, the CDR3 is TGCGCCAGCAGCTTGGCGGACAGGGAATCGGCGTGGGCTTTCTTT. Translating gives CASSLADRESAWAFF. Together with reference TRBV5-1 and TRBJ1-1, the CDR3 gives the full variable domain: KAGVTQTPRYLIKTRGQQVTLSCSPISGHRSVSWYQQTPGQGLQFLFEYFSETQRNKGNFPGRFSGRQFSNSRSEMNVSTLELGDSALYLCASSLADRESAWAFFGQGTRLTVV.

This rearrangement joins TRBV5-1 to TRBJ2-2; 8 bases map to TRBD1. CDR1 is SGHRS, CDR2 YFSETQ, per germline. The CDR3 spans 15 residues. V trimming: 4 bases; J trimming: 5 bases; junction bases outside the gene matches: 7. The CDR3 loop reads CASSPTGQGTGELFF. Written as DNA, the CDR3 is TGCGCCAGCAGCCCCACCGGACAGGGTACCGGGGAGCTGTTTTTT.

With respect to this clonotype: A much more abundant neighbour one base away suggests this may be a read error. No conserved phenylalanine or tryptophan is present at the end of the CDR3, so a read error is the likely explanation. V gene TRBV5-4 combines with J gene TRBJ1-2, with a tentative D call TRBD1 (6 bases). Germline V gives CDR1 SGHNT, CDR2 YYREEE (reference sequence). The CDR3 extends over 13 amino acids. Trimming removed 2 bases from V and 7 bases from J, with 12 bases in between. The CDR3 reads CASSLQGDLGYTI. The CDR3, as DNA: TGTGCCAGCAGCTTACAGGGTGACCTTGGCTACACCATC.

This clonotype was counted at least ten times. The genes are TRBV6-2 or TRBV6-3 and TRBJ2-7, with D possibly being TRBD1 (6 bases). The CDR3 runs to 16 residues. The V end lost 2 bases, the J end lost 5 bases, and 19 bases lay between the germline ends. CDR1 is MNHEY and CDR2 is SVGEGT in the germline V gene. CDR3 bases: TGTGCCAGCAGTTACAGACTTAAGGGGACATTGGACGAGCAGTACTTC. It yields the protein CASSYRLKGTLDEQYF.

The chain has TRBV7-9 and TRBJ1-2; D is possibly TRBD1 (5 bases). The V and J ends lost 3 bases and 8 bases respectively, with 13 bases between them. The CDR3 totals 13 residues. The germline gives CDR1 SEHNR, CDR2 FQNEAQ (reference sequence). DNA for the CDR3: TGTGCCAGCAGCTTTTTGACAGTTGGCGGCTACACCTTC. This sequence encodes CASSFLTVGGYTF.

At least ten counts were recorded for this clonotype. This chain uses TRBV5-4 with TRBJ2-3, with 7 bases aligning to TRBD2. The CDR3 covers 15 residues. Germline CDR1 SGHNT, CDR2 YYREEE (reference sequence). The V segment lost 1 base and the J segment 3 bases; nucleotides outside the gene matches: 5. CDR3 sequence: CASSLLGEGTDTQYF. Written as DNA, the CDR3 is TGTGCCAGCAGCTTGTTGGGGGAGGGAACAGATACGCAGTATTTT.

The table lists this clonotype with many counts. This chain joins TRBV12-3 or TRBV12-4 and TRBJ1-1; tentatively, D is TRBD1 (6 bases). The CDR3 consists of 13 residues. With 8 bases removed from V and 0 bases from J, the gap between germline ends came to 10 bases. The CDR3 loop reads CASAGQLNTEAFF. The DNA of the CDR3 is TGTGCCAGCGCCGGACAGTTGAACACTGAAGCTTTCTTT.

There are many counts of this clonotype. The J gene is TRBJ2-2, the V gene TRBV2; 11 bases fit TRBD2. Germline trimming cut 8 bases from V and 9 bases from J; bases unmatched to any gene: 11. Germline V gene sequence: CDR1 SNHLY, CDR2 FYNNEI. The CDR3 extends over 15 amino acids. In DNA form, the CDR3 reads TGTGCCAGCGAGTTGCTAGCGGGGGGCGACAGGGAGCTGTTTTTT. The encoded protein is CASELLAGGDRELFF. Full variable domain (rest looked up from reference TRBV2 and TRBJ2-2): EPEVTQTPSHQVTQMGQEVILRCVPISNHLYFYWYRQILGQKVEFLVSFYNNEISEKSEIFDDQFSVERPDGSNFTLKIRSTKLEDSAMYFCASELLAGGDRELFFGEGSRLTVL.

This clonotype was seen at least ten times. The chain is built from TRBV6-5 and TRBJ2-2, with a tentative D call TRBD1 (6 bases). The CDR3 loop spans 17 amino acids. The ends were cut back, 5 bases at V and 3 bases at J, with 19 bases in the middle. Germline V gives CDR1 MNHEY, CDR2 SVGAGI. The CDR3 region is CASSGEWGLVDTGELFF. The CDR3 coding sequence is TGTGCCAGCAGTGGCGAGTGGGGGCTCGTAGACACCGGGGAGCTGTTTTTT.